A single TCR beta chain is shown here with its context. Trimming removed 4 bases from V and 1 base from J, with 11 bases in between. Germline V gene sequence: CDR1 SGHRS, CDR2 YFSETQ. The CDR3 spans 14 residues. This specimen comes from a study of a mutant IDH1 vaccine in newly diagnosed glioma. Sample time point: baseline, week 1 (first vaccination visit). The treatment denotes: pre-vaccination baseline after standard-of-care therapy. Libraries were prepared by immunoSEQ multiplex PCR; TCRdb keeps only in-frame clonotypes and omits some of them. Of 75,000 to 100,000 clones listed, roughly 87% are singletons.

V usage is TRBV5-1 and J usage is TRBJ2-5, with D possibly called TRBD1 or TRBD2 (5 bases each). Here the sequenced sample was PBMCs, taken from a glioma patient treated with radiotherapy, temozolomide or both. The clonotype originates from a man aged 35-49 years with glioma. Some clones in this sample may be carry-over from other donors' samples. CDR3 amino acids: CASSPPGRQETQYF. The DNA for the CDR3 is TGCGCCAGCAGCCCCCCGGGACGCCAAGAGACCCAGTACTTC.